Included here is one TCR beta chain sequence, with context. Antigen: not known. These data come from a study of naive and memory T cell subsets. Study-wide findings and caveats: Possibly reflecting memory cells re-expressing CD45RA, a few larger clonotypes occurred in naive repertoires, especially CD8.

An equimolar mix of two oligonucleotides served as the beta constant-region primer for TRBC1 and TRBC2. Nested alpha and beta constant-region primers with the SP2 primer drove four PCR rounds on ligated cDNA. Using its own MiXCR run on the UMI-ligation and nested PCR reads, TCRdb lists one record per CDR3 protein. The sample records about 140,000 distinct CDR3 sequences, under 25% being singletons. The CDR3 covers 18 residues. J was trimmed by 4 bases and V by 3 bases; bases with no gene match: 17. Germline lookup yields CDR1 SQVTM and CDR2 ANQGSEA. This chain links TRBV29-1 with TRBJ2-3, with 9 bases matching TRBD1. The clonotype comes from a human donor in good health. The sequencing input was naive CD8+ T cells from blood. The CDR3 DNA is TGCAGCGTTGAGACACCAATCCGGGGACAGGGAGTTTCAGATACGCAGTATTTT. Protein: CSVETPIRGQGVSDTQYF.